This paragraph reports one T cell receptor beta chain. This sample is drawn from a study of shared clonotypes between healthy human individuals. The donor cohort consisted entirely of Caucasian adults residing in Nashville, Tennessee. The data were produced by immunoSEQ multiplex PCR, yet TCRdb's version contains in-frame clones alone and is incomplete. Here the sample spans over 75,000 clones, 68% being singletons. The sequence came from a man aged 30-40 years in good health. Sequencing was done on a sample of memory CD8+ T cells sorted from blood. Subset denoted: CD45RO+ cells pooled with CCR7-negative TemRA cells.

CDR3 protein: CASSEGTGTGTFF. CDR3 nucleotides: TGTGCCAGCAGCGAGGGGACGGGGACAGGGACCTTCTTT. The chain uses TRBV9 and TRBJ1-1; 9 bases are a match to TRBD1. Germline CDR1 and CDR2: SGDLS and YYNGEE. V was clipped by 3 bases and J by 14 bases; unmatched bases: 11. The CDR3 length is 13 residues.